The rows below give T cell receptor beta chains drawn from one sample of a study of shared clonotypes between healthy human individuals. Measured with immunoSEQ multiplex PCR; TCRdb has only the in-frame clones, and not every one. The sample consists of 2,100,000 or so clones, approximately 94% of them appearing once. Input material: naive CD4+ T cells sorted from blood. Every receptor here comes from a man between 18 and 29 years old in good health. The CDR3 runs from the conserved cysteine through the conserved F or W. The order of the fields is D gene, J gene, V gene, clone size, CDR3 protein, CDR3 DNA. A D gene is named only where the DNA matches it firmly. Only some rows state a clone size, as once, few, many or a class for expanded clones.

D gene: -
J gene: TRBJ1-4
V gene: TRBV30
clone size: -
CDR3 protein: CAWSVASGVKLFF
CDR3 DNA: TGTGCCTGGAGTGTAGCCTCAGGGGTGAAACTGTTTTTT

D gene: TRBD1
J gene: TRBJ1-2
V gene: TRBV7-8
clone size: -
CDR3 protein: CASSPRTGDYGYTF
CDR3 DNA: TGTGCCAGCAGCCCGAGGACAGGGGACTATGGCTACACCTTC

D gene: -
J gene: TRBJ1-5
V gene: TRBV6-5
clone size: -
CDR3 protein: CASRADGVGGPQHF
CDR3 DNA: TGTGCCAGCAGAGCGGACGGGGTAGGGGGGCCCCAGCATTTT

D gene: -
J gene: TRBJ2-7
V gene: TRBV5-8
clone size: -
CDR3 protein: CASSLAGIEQYF
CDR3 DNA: TGTGCCAGCAGCTTGGCAGGGATCGAGCAGTACTTC

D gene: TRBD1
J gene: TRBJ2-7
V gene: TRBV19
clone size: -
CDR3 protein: CASSIAGQGYEQYF
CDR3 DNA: TGTGCCAGTAGTATAGCCGGACAGGGCTACGAGCAGTACTTC

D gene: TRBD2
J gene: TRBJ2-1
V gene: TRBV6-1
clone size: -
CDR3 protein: CASSKQTSGVNEQFF
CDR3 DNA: TGTGCCAGCAGTAAACAAACTAGCGGGGTCAATGAGCAGTTCTTC

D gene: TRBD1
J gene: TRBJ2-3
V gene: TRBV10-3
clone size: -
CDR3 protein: CAIRDRGTDTQYF
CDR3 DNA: TGTGCCATCCGGGACAGGGGCACAGATACGCAGTATTTT

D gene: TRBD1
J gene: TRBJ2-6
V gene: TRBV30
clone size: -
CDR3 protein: CAWARGLSGANVLTF
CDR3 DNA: TGTGCCTGGGCGAGGGGGCTCTCTGGGGCCAACGTCCTGACTTTC

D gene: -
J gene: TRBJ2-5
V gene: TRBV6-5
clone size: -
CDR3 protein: CASSPPSKETQYF
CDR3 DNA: TGTGCCAGCAGCCCGCCCTCAAAAGAGACCCAGTACTTC

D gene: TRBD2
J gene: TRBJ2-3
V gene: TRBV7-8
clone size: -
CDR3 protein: CASSLAGLGVDTQYF
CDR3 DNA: TGTGCCAGCAGCTTAGCGGGACTAGGCGTTGATACGCAGTATTTT

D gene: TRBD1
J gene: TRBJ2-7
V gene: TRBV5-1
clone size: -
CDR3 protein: CASSYDGTAIYEQYF
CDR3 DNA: TGCGCCAGCAGCTATGACGGGACAGCGATCTACGAGCAGTACTTC

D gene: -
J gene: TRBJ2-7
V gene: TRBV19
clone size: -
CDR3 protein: CASTSGYEQYF
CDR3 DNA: TGTGCCAGTACCAGCGGTTACGAGCAGTACTTC

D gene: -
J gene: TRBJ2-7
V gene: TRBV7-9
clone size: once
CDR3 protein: CASSLEASRDSPYF
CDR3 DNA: TGTGCCAGCAGCTTAGAGGCCTCTAGAGACAGTCCGTACTTC

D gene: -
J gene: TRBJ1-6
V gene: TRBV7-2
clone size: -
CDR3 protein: CASSLAAGEANNSPLHF
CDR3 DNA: TGTGCCAGCAGCTTAGCGGCCGGGGAAGCTAATAATTCACCCCTCCACTTT

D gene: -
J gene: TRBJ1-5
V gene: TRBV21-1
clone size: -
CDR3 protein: CASSFSINQPQHF
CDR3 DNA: TGTGCCAGCAGCTTTTCTATTAATCAGCCCCAGCATTTT

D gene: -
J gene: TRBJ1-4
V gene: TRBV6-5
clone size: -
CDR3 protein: CASSYSKGIREKLFF
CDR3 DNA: TGTGCCAGCAGTTACTCGAAGGGTATACGAGAAAAACTGTTTTTT

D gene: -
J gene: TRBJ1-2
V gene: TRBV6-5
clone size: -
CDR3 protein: CASSYSNLRAPYGYTF
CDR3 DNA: TGTGCCAGCAGTTACTCGAACCTCCGAGCCCCCTATGGCTACACCTTC

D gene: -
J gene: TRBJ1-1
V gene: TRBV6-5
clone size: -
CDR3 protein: CASGVNGEAFF
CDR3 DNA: TGTGCCAGCGGAGTTAACGGTGAAGCTTTCTTT

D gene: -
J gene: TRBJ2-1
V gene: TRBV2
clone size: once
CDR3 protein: CASTKVRRDNEQFF
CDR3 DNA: TGTGCCAGCACCAAAGTTCGCAGGGACAATGAGCAGTTCTTC

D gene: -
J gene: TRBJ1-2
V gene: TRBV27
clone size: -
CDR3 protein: CASSFSSTNYGYTF
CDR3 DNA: TGTGCCAGCAGTTTTAGCAGCACTAACTATGGCTACACCTTC

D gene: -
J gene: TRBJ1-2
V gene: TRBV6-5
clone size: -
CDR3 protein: CASSYSVGDYGYTF
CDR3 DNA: TGTGCCAGCAGTTACTCGGTGGGTGACTATGGCTACACCTTC

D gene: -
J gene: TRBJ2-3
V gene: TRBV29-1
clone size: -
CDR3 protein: CSVEQSTDTQYF
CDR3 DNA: TGCAGCGTTGAACAGAGCACAGATACGCAGTATTTT

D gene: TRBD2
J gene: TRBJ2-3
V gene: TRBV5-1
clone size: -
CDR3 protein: CASQLAGGPVWTDTQYF
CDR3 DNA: TGCGCCAGCCAACTAGCGGGGGGGCCGGTTTGGACAGATACGCAGTATTTT

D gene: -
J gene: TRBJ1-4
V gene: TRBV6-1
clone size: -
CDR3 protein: CASSETAGLRATNEKLFF
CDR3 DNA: TGTGCCAGCAGTGAAACGGCAGGCCTTCGGGCAACTAATGAAAAACTGTTTTTT

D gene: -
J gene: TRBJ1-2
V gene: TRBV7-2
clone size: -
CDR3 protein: CASSSGTIRGRGYTF
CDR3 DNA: TGTGCCAGCTCCTCCGGGACCATCCGCGGTAGAGGCTACACCTTC

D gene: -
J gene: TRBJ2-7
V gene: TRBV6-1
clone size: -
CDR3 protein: CASSQGQEQYF
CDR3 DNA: TGTGCCAGCAGCCAAGGACAAGAGCAGTACTTC

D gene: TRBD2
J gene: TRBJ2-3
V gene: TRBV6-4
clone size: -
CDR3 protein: CASSASGTDTQYF
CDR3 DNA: TGTGCCAGCAGTGCTAGCGGGACAGATACGCAGTATTTT

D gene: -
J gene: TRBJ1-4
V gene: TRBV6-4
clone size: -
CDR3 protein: CASSPPGPPIKEKLFF
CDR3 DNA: TGTGCCAGCAGCCCCCCGGGACCCCCCATAAAGGAAAAACTGTTTTTT

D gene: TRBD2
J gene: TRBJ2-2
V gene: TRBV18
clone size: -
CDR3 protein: CASSPVSGRNTGELFF
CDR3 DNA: TGTGCCAGCTCACCCGTTAGCGGGCGGAACACCGGGGAGCTGTTTTTT

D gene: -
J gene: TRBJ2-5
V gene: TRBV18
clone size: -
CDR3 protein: CASSLTPLRGETQYF
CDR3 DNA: TGTGCCAGCTCACTTACACCCTTGCGGGGTGAGACCCAGTACTTC

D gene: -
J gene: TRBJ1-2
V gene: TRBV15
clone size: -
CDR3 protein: CATSRDRGAYGYTF
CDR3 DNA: TGTGCCACCAGCAGAGATCGGGGGGCCTATGGCTACACCTTC

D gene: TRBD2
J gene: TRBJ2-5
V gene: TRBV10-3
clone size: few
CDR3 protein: CAISESGTSGRETQYF
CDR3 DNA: TGTGCCATCAGTGAGTCTGGGACTAGCGGGAGGGAGACCCAGTACTTC

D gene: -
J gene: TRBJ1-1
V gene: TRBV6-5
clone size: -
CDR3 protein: CASSYGGLAFF
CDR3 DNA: TGTGCCAGCAGTTATGGGGGGCTGGCTTTCTTT

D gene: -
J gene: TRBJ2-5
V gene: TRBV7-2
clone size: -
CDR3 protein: CASSLPRGNSQETQYF
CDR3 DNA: TGTGCCAGCAGCTTACCCCGGGGGAATTCACAAGAGACCCAGTACTTC

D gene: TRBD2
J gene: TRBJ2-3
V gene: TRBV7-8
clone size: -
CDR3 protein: CASSPGLAPDTQYF
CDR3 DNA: TGTGCCAGCAGCCCGGGACTAGCACCAGATACGCAGTATTTT

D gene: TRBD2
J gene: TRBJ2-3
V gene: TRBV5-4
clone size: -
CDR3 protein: CASSFPGGRNTQYF
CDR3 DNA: TGTGCCAGCAGCTTCCCCGGGGGGAGGAATACGCAGTATTTT

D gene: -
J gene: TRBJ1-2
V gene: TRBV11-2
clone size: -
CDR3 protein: CASSLAQEYGYTF
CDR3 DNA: TGTGCCAGCAGCTTAGCCCAGGAATATGGCTACACCTTC

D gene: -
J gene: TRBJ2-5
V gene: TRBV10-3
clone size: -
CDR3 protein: CAISVSAQQETQYF
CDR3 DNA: TGTGCCATCAGTGTGTCAGCCCAGCAAGAGACCCAGTACTTC

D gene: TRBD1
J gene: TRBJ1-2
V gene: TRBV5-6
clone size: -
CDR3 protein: CASSYGQGRSPYGYTF
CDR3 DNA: TGTGCCAGCAGTTACGGACAGGGGAGGTCTCCCTATGGCTACACCTTC

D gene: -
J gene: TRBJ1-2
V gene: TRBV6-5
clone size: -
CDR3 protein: CASSQGRNYGYTF
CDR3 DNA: TGTGCCAGCAGTCAGGGTAGGAACTATGGCTACACCTTC

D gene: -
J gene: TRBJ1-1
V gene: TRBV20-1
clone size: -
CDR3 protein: CSAHTTEAFF
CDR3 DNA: TGCAGTGCCCACACCACTGAAGCTTTCTTT

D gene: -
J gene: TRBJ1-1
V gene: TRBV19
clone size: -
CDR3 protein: CASSPTGLMNTEAFF
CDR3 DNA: TGTGCCAGTAGTCCCACAGGCCTCATGAACACTGAAGCTTTCTTT

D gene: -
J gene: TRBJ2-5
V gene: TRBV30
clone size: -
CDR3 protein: CAWGTETQYF
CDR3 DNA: TGTGCCTGGGGGACGGAGACCCAGTACTTC

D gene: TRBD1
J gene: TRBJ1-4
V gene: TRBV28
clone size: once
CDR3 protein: CASSSPGQTSEKLFF
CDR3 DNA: TGTGCCAGCAGTTCACCGGGACAGACTTCGGAAAAACTGTTTTTT

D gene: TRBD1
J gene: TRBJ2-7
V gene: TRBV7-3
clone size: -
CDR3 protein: CASSWGTGGPYEQYF
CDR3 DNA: TGTGCCAGCAGCTGGGGGACAGGGGGTCCCTACGAGCAGTACTTC

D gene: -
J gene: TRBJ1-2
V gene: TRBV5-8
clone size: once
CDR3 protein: CASSLRGFNYGYTF
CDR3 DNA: TGTGCCAGCAGCTTACGAGGGTTCAACTATGGCTACACCTTC

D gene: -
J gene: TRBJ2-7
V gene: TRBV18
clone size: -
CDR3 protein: CASSPSRGSSYEQYF
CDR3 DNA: TGTGCCAGCTCCCCCTCCCGGGGGAGCTCCTACGAGCAGTACTTC

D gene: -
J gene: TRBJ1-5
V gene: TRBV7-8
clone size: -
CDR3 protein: CASSKTSNQPQHF
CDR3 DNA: TGTGCCAGCAGTAAGACTAGCAATCAGCCCCAGCATTTT

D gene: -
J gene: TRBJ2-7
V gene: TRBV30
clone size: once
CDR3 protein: CAWAASSYEQYF
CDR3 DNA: TGTGCCTGGGCGGCTTCCTCCTACGAGCAGTACTTC

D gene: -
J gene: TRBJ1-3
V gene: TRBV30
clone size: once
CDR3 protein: CAWSPRVSGNTIYF
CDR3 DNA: TGTGCCTGGAGCCCTCGGGTCTCTGGAAACACCATATATTTT

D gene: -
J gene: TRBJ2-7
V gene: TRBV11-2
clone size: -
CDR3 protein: CASSLARQSYEQYF
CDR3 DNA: TGTGCCAGCAGCTTAGCGCGGCAATCCTACGAGCAGTACTTC

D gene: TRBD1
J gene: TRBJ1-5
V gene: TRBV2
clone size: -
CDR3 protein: CASRGQGRNQPQHF
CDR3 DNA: TGTGCCAGCAGGGGACAGGGACGTAATCAGCCCCAGCATTTT

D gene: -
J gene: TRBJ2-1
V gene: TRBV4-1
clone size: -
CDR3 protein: CASSQGVPNEQFF
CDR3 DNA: TGCGCCAGCAGCCAAGGGGTACCCAATGAGCAGTTCTTC

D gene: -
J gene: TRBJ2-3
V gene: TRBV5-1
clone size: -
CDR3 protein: CASSQGGLSSTDTQYF
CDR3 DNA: TGCGCCAGCAGTCAGGGGGGTCTCTCTAGCACAGATACGCAGTATTTT

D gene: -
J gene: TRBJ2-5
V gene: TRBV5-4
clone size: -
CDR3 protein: CASSSSQGRQETQYF
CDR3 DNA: TGTGCCAGCAGCTCCAGCCAGGGGCGCCAAGAGACCCAGTACTTC

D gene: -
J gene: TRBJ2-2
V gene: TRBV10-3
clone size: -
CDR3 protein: CAISESRGDTGELFF
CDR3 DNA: TGTGCCATCAGTGAGTCTAGGGGGGACACCGGGGAGCTGTTTTTT

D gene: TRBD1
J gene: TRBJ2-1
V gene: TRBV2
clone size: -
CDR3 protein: CASKLDRGTNNEQFF
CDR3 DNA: TGTGCCAGCAAGTTGGACAGGGGGACTAACAATGAGCAGTTCTTC

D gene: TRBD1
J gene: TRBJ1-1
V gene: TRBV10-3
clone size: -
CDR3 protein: CAISEGGTVTEAFF
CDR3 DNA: TGTGCCATCAGTGAAGGTGGGACAGTCACTGAAGCTTTCTTT

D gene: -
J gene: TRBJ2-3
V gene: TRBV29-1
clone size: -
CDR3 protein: CSGRNTDTDTQYF
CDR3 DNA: TGCAGCGGCAGAAACACGGACACAGATACGCAGTATTTT

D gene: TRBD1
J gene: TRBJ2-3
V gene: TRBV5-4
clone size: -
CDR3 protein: CASSQGQGTDTQYF
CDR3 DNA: TGTGCCAGCAGCCAGGGACAGGGGACAGATACGCAGTATTTT